This TCR beta chain comes out of a study of metastatic and nonmetastatic thyroid tumors. Background on the study: Repertoires were compared across blood and tumor or nodule tissue from malignant and benign thyroid patients.

CDR3 length: 15 residues. Trimming left V 0 bases short and J 1 base short, with 7 bases between. Germline V gene lookup returns CDR1 SGDLS and CDR2 YYNGEE. Note on this clone: Its antigen remains unidentified. A much larger clone differs from this one at a single base, so this may be a read error. At the DNA level, this CDR3 is encoded by other sequences in the same sample as well.

Treatment of any kind had been given to no patient before thyroid surgery. In the original workflow: A distant-metastasis classifier for papillary thyroid cancer was built using CDR3 differences across clinicopathological groups. MiXCR re-clonotyped the PCR reads for TCRdb. What appears here as the V and J calls and clone size reflects TCRdb's work, not the paper's. The sample lists about 92,000 clones; about 15% were seen once. Study outcomes and limitations: Benign nodules reportedly had significantly lower TCR beta diversity than malignant thyroid tumors in blood and tumor.

Sequenced: blood. This chain connects TRBV9 to TRBJ2-2, with D unclear. The TCR sequence derives from a female donor with papillary thyroid cancer or a benign thyroid nodule (not recorded which). Some clones in this sample may be carry-over from other donors' samples. The CDR3 DNA follows: TGTGCCAGCAGCGTAGGCCATAAGAACACCGGGGAGCTGTTTTTT. Protein sequence: CASSVGHKNTGELFF.